This T cell receptor (beta chain) stems from a study of CD8+CD57+ T cells in acquired aplastic anemia. As for the study in general: Read counts for CD4+ cells (from healthy donors) averaged about 10.8 million. General study points: Common to patients and controls were twenty-nine CD8+ CDR3 sequences.

The CDR3 has 15 amino acids. From germline, CDR1 is SGHTA and CDR2 FQGNSA. V shed 4 bases and J shed 4 bases, with 13 bases lying between them. TCR beta VDJ and CDR3 were profiled, and genomic DNA was the template. Each CDR3 protein gets one entry after TCRdb re-called the reads with MiXCR. This table has around 400,000 distinct CDR3 sequences, about two thirds appearing once. The table lists this clonotype with many counts. The antigen is undetermined. The source of this sequence is a human donor in good health, serving as a control. Sample: sorted CD4+, CD8+, or CD8+CD57+ T cells (not recorded which) from PBMCs. The chain combines TRBV7-2 with TRBJ2-2; D could derive from TRBD1 or TRBD2 (6 bases each). CDR3 sequence (DNA): TGTGCCAGCAGCTGGGGGGCGCGCGGCACCGGGGAGCTGTTTTTT. Its protein product is CASSWGARGTGELFF. The variable domain in full, completed from reference TRBV7-2 and TRBJ2-2, reads GAGVSQSPSNKVTEKGKDVELRCDPISGHTALYWYRQSLGQGLEFLIYFQGNSAPDKSGLPSDRFSAERTGGSVSTLTIQRTQQEDSAVYLCASSWGARGTGELFFGEGSRLTVL.